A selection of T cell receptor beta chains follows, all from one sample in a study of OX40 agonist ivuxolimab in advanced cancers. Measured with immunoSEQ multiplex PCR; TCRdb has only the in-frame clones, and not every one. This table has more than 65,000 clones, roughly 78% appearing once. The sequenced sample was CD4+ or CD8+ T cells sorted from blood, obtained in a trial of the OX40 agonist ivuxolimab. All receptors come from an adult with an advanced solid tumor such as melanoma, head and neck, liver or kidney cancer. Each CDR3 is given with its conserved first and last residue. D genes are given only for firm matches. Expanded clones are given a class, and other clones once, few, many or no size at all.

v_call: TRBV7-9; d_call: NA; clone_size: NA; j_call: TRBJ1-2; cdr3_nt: TGTGCCAGCAGCTTAGCGTTGGCAGCGGTCTATGGCTACACCTTC; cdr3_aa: CASSLALAAVYGYTF
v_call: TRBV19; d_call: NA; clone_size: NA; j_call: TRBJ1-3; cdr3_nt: TGTGCCAGTAGTATAGCCGGAAACACCATATATTTT; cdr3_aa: CASSIAGNTIYF
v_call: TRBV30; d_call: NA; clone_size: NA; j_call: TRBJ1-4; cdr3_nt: TGTGCCTGGAGTGAGGGCCCGTGGGGAGAAAAACTGTTTTTT; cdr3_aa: CAWSEGPWGEKLFF
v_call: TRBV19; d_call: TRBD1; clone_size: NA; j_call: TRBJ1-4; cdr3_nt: TGTGCCACCCTACCCACCGGGACAGGCGAAAAACTGTTTTTT; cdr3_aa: CATLPTGTGEKLFF
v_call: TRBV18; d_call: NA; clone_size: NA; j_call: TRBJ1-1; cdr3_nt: TGTGCCAGCTCACTTCTACCCTTCCCTAGGGCTGAAGCTTTCTTT; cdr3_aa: CASSLLPFPRAEAFF
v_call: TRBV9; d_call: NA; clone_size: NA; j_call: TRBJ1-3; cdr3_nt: TGTGCCAGCAGCGTCCCCACAGGCTCTGGAAACACCATATATTTT; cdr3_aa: CASSVPTGSGNTIYF
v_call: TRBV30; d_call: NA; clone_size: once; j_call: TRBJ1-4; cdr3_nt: TGTGCCTGGAGTGTACTTACAACTAATGAAAAACTGTTTTTT; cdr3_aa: CAWSVLTTNEKLFF
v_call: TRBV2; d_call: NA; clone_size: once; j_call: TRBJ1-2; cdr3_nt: TGTGCCAGCAGGGGGGGAGGGCCGGCTCACCCTCTAAACTATGGCTACACCTTC; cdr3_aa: CASRGGGPAHPLNYGYTF
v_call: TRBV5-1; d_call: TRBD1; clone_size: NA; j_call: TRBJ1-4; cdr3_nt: TGCGCCAGCAGCCTCGGCGGACGGGGGACAGGGTACGGAAAACTGTTTTTT; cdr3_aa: CASSLGGRGTGYGKLFF
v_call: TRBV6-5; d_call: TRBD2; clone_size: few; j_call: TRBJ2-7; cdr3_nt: TGTGCCAGCAGTCGACTAGCGGGAGGGCGGAGCGAGCAGTACTTC; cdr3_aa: CASSRLAGGRSEQYF
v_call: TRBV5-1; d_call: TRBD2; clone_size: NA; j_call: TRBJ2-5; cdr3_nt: TGCGCCAGCTTCGGGACTAGCGCGAGAGAGACCCAGTACTTC; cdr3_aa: CASFGTSARETQYF
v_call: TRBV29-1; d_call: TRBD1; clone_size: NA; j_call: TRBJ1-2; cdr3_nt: TGCAGCGTTGTAAGGGACAGGGTTAATGGCTACACCTTC; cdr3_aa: CSVVRDRVNGYTF
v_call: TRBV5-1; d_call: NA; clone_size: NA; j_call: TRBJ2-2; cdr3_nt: TGCGCCAGCAGCTTGGGTCAGGGGATGAACACCGGGGAGCTGTTTTTT; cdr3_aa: CASSLGQGMNTGELFF
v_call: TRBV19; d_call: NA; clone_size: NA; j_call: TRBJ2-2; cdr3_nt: TGTGCCAGCAAGCCGGGACTCGGGAACACCGGGGAGCTGTTTTTT; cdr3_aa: CASKPGLGNTGELFF
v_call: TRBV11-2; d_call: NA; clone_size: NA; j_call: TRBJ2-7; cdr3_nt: TGTGCCAGCAGCCCAACGGGGGCGGGACAGATAAACGCCTACGAGCAGTACTTC; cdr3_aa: CASSPTGAGQINAYEQYF
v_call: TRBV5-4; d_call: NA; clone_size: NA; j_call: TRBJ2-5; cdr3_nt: TGTGCCAGCAGCTTGGAGCTTAAAAGGCAAGAGACCCAGTACTTC; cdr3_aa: CASSLELKRQETQYF
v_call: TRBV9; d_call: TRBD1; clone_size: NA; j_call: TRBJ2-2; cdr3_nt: TGTGCCAGCAGCCCCGGACAGGTCAACACCGGGGAGCTGTTTTTT; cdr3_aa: CASSPGQVNTGELFF
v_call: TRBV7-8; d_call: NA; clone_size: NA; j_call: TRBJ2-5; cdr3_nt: TGTGCCAGCAGCTTAGTCTTTGGGGGAGCTAAAAGAGAGACCCAGTACTTC; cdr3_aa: CASSLVFGGAKRETQYF
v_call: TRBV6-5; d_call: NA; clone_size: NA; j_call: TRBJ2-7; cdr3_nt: TGTGCCAGCAGAGGGCTAGACGAGCAGTACTTC; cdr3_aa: CASRGLDEQYF
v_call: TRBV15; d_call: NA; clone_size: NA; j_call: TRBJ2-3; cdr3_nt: TGTGCCACCAGCAGAGATCGCGGACCAGCAGATACGCAGTATTTT; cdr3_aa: CATSRDRGPADTQYF
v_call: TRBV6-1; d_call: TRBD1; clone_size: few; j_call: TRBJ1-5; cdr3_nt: TGTGCCAGCAGTGAAATTGGGCAGGGGGAATATAGCAATCAGCCCCAGCATTTT; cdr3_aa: CASSEIGQGEYSNQPQHF
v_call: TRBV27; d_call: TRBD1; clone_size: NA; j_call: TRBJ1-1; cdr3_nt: TGTGCCAGCAGCACATCCGGGACAGGGAGGCGAGCTTTCTTT; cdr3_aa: CASSTSGTGRRAFF
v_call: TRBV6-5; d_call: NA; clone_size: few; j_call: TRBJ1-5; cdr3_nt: TGTGCCAGCAGTCGACTCGGGCAGTACTGGCCCCAGCATTTT; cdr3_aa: CASSRLGQYWPQHF
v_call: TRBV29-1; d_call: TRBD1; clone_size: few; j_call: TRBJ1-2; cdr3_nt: TGCAGCGTTTTCCAGGGGGGGAAGGGCTACACCTTC; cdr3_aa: CSVFQGGKGYTF
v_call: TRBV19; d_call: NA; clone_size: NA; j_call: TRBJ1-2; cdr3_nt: TGTGCCAGTAGTATTAGCCTACGATCTTACGGGTCAGGGGATGGCTACACCTTC; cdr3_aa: CASSISLRSYGSGDGYTF
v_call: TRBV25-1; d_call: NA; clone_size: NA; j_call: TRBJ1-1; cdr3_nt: TGTGCCAGCAGTGCCGGGACTCGCCCTGGAAACACTGAAGCTTTCTTT; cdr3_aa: CASSAGTRPGNTEAFF
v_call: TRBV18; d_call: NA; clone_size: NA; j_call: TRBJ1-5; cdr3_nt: TGTGCCAGCTCACCAACAAATCAGCCCCAGCATTTT; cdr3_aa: CASSPTNQPQHF
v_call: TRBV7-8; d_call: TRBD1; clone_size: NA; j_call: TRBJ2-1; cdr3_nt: TGTGCCAGCAGCTTAAGGACAGGGGGAAACAATGAGCAGTTCTTC; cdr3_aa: CASSLRTGGNNEQFF
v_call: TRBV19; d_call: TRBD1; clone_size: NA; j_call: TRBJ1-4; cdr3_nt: TGTGCCAGTAGTCTCAGGACAGGGGGGAATGAAAAACTGTTTTTT; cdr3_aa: CASSLRTGGNEKLFF
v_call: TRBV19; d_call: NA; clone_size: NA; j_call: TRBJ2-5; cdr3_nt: TGTGCCAGTAGTATCCAGCCCCGGGAGACCCAGTACTTC; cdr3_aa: CASSIQPRETQYF
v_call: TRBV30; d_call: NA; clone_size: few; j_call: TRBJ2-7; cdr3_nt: TGTGCCTGGAGTGGGGACTTTCCCTACGAGCAGTACTTC; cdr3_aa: CAWSGDFPYEQYF
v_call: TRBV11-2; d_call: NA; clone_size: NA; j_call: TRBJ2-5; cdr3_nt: TGTGCCAGCAGCACAGACCGTGGGGTCGGGACCCAGTACTTC; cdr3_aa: CASSTDRGVGTQYF
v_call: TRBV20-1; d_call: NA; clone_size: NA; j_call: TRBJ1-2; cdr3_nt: TGCCGAGGAGCCCTATTGGGCTACACCTTC; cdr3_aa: CRGALLGYTF
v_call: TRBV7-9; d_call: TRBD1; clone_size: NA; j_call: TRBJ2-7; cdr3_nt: TGTGCCAGCAGCCTTGGACAGGGCTCACTTAACGAGCAGTACTTC; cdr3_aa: CASSLGQGSLNEQYF
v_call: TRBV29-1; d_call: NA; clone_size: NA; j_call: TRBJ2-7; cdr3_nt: TGCAGCGTTGTCGTAGCCTACGAGCAGTACTTC; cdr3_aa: CSVVVAYEQYF
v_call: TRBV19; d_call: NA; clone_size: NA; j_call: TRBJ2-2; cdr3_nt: TGTGCCAGTTGGGACTCAGGGAGCCTTGCGAACACCGGGGAGCTGTTTTTT; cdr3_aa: CASWDSGSLANTGELFF
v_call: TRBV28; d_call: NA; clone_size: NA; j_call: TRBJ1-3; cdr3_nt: TGTGCCAGCAGAAAGGGATTAACTGGAAACACCATATATTTT; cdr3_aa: CASRKGLTGNTIYF
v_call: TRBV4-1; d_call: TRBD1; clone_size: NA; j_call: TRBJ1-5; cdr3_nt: TGCGCCAGCAGCCAAGGAGATAGGCAGGGGGCCCTGCCCCAGCATTTT; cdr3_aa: CASSQGDRQGALPQHF
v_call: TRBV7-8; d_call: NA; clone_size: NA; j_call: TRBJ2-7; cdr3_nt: TGTGCCAGCAGCTTAGTGGGCGGCCCCTACGAGCAGTACTTC; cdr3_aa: CASSLVGGPYEQYF
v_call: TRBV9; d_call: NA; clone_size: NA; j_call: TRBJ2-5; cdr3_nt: TGTGCCAGCAGCAGGGGGCAAGAGACCCAGTACTTC; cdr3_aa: CASSRGQETQYF
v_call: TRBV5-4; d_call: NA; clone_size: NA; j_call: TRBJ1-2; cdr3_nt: TGTGCCAGCAGCTTGGGTAGACAGAGCTATGGCTACACCTTC; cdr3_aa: CASSLGRQSYGYTF
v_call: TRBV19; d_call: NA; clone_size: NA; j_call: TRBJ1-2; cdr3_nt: TGTGCCAGTAGTATGAACAGCCTTAACTATGGCTACACCTTC; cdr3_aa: CASSMNSLNYGYTF
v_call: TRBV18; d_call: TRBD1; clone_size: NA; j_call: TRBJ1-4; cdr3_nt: TGTGCCAGCTCACCAATCAGGGGGTCGGGTGAAAAACTGTTTTTT; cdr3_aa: CASSPIRGSGEKLFF
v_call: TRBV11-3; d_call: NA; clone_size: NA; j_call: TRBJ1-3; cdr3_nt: TGTGCCAGCAGCCCCCCTGGGACGAACACCATATATTTT; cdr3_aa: CASSPPGTNTIYF
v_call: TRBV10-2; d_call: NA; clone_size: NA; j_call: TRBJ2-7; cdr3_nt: TGCGCCAGTCAAGTGGCCTACGAGCAGTACTTC; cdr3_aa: CASQVAYEQYF
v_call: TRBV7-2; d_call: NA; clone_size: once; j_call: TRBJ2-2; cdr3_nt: TGTGCCAGCAGCTTAGGAGTGAACACCGGGGAGCTGTTTTTT; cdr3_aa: CASSLGVNTGELFF
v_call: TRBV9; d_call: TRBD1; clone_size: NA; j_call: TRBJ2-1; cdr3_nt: TGTGCCAGCAGCCCGCGGACAGGGAAGTACAATGAGCAGTTCTTC; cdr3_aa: CASSPRTGKYNEQFF
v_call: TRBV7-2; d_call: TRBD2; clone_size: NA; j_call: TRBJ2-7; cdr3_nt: TGTGCCAGCAGCTCCAGCGGGAGTGTCTACGAGCAGTACTTC; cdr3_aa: CASSSSGSVYEQYF